This T cell receptor beta chain was profiled in a study of blood T cell repertoires in COVID-19. Study information: The United States, Italy and Spain supplied acute and convalescent COVID-19 samples. In each case, the material was cDNA or gDNA derived from T cells, B-cell-depleted T cells, or PBMCs.

Trimming removed 5 bases from V and 0 bases from J; junction bases left unmatched: 4. Looked up from germline, CDR1 is SNHLY and CDR2 is FYNNEI. CDR3 length equals 15 residues. This clone was observed a handful of times. In the authors' workflow: Estimation of nucleated cell counts was performed using reference gene primer amplification. Produced via immunoSEQ multiplex PCR; TCRdb's table is partial and in-frame only. That table is the source of V, J and clone size, and D and trimming were worked out from the DNA. The sample lists roughly 73,000 clones, 78% occurring once. Sequencing was performed on peripheral blood. The clonotype was recovered from a human donor in a cohort sampled during active COVID-19. This sequence joins TRBV2 and TRBJ2-3; TRBD2 agrees at 8 bases. The CDR3 loop reads CASSLAGPSTDTQYF. CDR3 nucleotide sequence: TGTGCCAGCAGTCTAGCGGGTCCTAGCACAGATACGCAGTATTTT.